This TCR beta chain comes out of a study of T cells in tuberculosis. Study information: T cells were selected with CD1B tetramers loaded with glucose monomycolate.

Sequencing of TCR-alpha and TCR-beta chains was unpaired. The table came from immunoSEQ multiplex PCR; TCRdb's copy has only in-frame clones and leaves some out. The sample has about 88,000 clones; roughly 90% are singletons. Study findings and constraints: Low-affinity CD1B-GMM tetramer-binding T cells may have been missed.

Germline CDR1 reads ENHRY; CDR2 reads SYGVKD. The CDR3 runs 14 residues. Trimming left V 6 bases short and J 9 bases short, with 15 bases between. Sorting used thawed, overnight-rested PBMC stained with anti-CD3, a viability dye and GMM-loaded CD1B tetramer. CD1B tetramers were loaded with Rhodococcus equi-derived C32 glucose monomycolate. Tetramer-sorted PBMC had been CD14 monocyte-depleted before freezing. V is TRBV10-3 and J is TRBJ1-6; D unresolved. Material for sequencing was CD1b-GMM tetramer-negative cells sorted from PBMCs. The source is an adult woman with latent tuberculosis. The CDR3 spells CAIRPGTMGSPLHF. In DNA, the CDR3 is TGTGCCATCAGGCCGGGTACCATGGGTTCACCCCTCCACTTT.